This T cell receptor beta chain was obtained from a study of cytomegalovirus exposure and HLA in healthy donors. Study-level results: There was a cluster of highly shared sequence variants that was likely a sequencing artifact.

Trimming took 3 bases from V and 1 from J, leaving 12 bases between them. Germline values: CDR1 MNHEY, CDR2 SMNVEV (reference sequence). The CDR3 runs to 16 residues. A word on this clone: Its antigen is still unknown.

13 Jbeta primers and 60 Vbeta primers were used for the PCR. Method: immunoSEQ multiplex PCR; TCRdb's copy keeps in-frame clones and lacks some. The table for this sample gives 180,000 or so clones. The chain employs TRBV27 and TRBJ2-2; TRBD2 might be the D (5 bases). This TCR was recovered from a woman between 18 and 30 years old in good health and CMV-seropositive. The sequencing sample was made of PBMCs. CDR3 coding DNA: TGTGCCAGCAGTTTGGCCAGCGGACTGAACACCGGGGAGCTGTTTTTT. Residues: CASSLASGLNTGELFF.